This passage covers 7 T cell receptor beta chains from one sample sequenced in a study of blood T cell repertoires in COVID-19. Clones were read by immunoSEQ multiplex PCR, and TCRdb kept only the in-frame ones, dropping some. The sample includes 65,000 to 95,000 clones, around 90% of them seen just once. Material: peripheral blood. Receptors originate from a man over 45 with active COVID-19.

This sequence joins TRBV5-5 and TRBJ2-3; 9 bases are shared with TRBD2. V trimming: 3 bases; J trimming: 4 bases; junction bases outside the gene matches: 9. The germline V gene has CDR1 SGHKS and CDR2 YYEKEE (reference sequence). This CDR3 spans 16 amino acids. The CDR3 nucleotides are TGTGCCAGCAGCTCCTTAGCGGGAGTAGGGTCAGATACGCAGTATTTT. Protein sequence: CASSSLAGVGSDTQYF. The whole variable domain, remainder taken from reference TRBV5-5 and TRBJ2-3, is DAGVTQSPTHLIKTRGQQVTLRCSPISGHKSVSWYQQVLGQGPQFIFQYYEKEERGRGNFPDRFSARQFPNYSSELNVNALLLGDSALYLCASSSLAGVGSDTQYFGPGTRLTVL.

The chain links TRBV7-2 to TRBJ1-2; D possibly corresponds to TRBD1 (6 bases). The CDR3 is 14 residues long. Germline CDR1 SGHTA, CDR2 FQGNSA. Trimming took 1 base from V and 8 from J, leaving 14 bases between them. CDR3 sequence reads: CASSLGGGLTGYTF. In DNA, the CDR3 is TGTGCCAGCAGCTTAGGGGGGGGGCTTACGGGCTACACCTTC.

This clone appeared a single time. V usage is TRBV2 and J usage is TRBJ2-2; perhaps TRBD1 as D (5 bases). The V and J ends lost 3 bases and 5 bases respectively, with 16 bases between them. Germline CDR1 is SNHLY and CDR2 is FYNNEI. CDR3 length equals 16 residues. The CDR3 reads CASSEQGTLGTGELFF. In DNA form, the CDR3 reads TGTGCCAGCAGTGAGCAGGGAACTTTGGGGACCGGGGAGCTGTTTTTT.

This clone was seen more than once but under ten times. V usage is TRBV6-6 and J usage is TRBJ1-4; D unclear. V was cut by 6 bases and J by 13 bases, with 18 bases left in between. The CDR3 covers 13 residues. The germline CDR1 and CDR2 sequences are MNHNY and SVGAGI (reference sequence). CDR3 loop: CASRLTTESGLFF. CDR3 nucleotide sequence: TGTGCCAGCAGACTCACGACGGAAAGCGGACTGTTTTTT.

The chain employs TRBV7-9 and TRBJ1-1, with a weak D call TRBD1 (6 bases). The V end lost 11 bases, the J end lost 1 base, and 14 bases lay between the germline ends. The CDR3 totals 13 residues. The germline V gene encodes CDR1 SEHNR and CDR2 FQNEAQ (reference sequence). The CDR3 coding sequence is TGTGCCGGACAGACAGGAGAGAACACTGAAGCTTTCTTT. Protein: CAGQTGENTEAFF.

CDR3 in amino acids: CASSIRGTGVSGANVLTF. Written as DNA, the CDR3 is TGTGCCAGTAGTATAAGAGGGACAGGGGTTTCAGGGGCCAACGTCCTGACTTTC. The J gene is TRBJ2-6, the V gene TRBV19; 10 nucleotides match TRBD1. The CDR3 has 18 residues. The trim removed 2 bases at V and 4 bases at J, leaving 8 bases unmatched. Germline CDR1 is LNHDA and CDR2 is SQIVND (reference sequence).

The chain combines TRBV5-6 with TRBJ2-2, with D possibly TRBD1 on 6 matching bases. The CDR3 length is 15 residues. From germline, CDR1 is SGHDT and CDR2 YYEEEE. V shed 6 bases and J shed 1 base, with 13 bases lying between them. The CDR3 sequence: CASINTGLNTGELFF. The CDR3 DNA sequence: TGTGCCAGCATCAATACAGGGTTGAACACCGGGGAGCTGTTTTTT.